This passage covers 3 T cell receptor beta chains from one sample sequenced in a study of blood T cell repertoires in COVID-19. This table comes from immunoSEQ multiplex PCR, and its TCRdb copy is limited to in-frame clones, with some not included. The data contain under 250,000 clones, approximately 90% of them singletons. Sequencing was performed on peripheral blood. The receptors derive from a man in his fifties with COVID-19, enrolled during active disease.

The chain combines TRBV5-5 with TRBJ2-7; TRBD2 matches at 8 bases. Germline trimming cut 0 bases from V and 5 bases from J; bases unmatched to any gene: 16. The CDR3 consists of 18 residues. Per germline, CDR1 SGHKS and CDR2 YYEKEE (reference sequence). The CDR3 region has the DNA TGTGCCAGCAGCTTGGCCAAGCCTGGGGGACTAGTTAGCCACGAGCAGTACTTC. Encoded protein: CASSLAKPGGLVSHEQYF.

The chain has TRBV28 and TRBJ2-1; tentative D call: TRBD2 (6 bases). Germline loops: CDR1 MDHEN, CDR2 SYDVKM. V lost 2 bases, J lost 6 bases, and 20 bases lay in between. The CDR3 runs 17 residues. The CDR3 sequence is CASSLISGPVLSNEQFF. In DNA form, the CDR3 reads TGTGCCAGCAGTTTAATCAGCGGGCCGGTACTCTCCAATGAGCAGTTCTTC.

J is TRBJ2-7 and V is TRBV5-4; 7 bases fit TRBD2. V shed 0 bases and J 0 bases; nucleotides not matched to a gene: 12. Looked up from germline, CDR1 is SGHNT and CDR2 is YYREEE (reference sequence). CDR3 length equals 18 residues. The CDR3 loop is CASSLGVLSGPGSYEQYF. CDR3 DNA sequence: TGTGCCAGCAGCTTGGGGGTCCTTAGCGGGCCCGGCTCCTACGAGCAGTACTTC.